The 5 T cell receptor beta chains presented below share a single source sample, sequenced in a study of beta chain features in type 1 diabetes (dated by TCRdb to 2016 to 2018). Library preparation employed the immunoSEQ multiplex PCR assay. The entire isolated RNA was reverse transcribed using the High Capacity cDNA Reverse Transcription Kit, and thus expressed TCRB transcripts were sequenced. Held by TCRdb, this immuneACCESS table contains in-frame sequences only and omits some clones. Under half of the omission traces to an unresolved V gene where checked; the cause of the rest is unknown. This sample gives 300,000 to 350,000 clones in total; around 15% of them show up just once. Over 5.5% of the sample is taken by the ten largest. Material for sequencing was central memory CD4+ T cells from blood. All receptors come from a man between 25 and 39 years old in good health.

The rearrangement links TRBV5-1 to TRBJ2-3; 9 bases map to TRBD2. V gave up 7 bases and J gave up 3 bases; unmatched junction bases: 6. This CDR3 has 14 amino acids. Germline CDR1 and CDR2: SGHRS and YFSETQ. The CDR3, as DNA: TGCGCCAGCTCGAGCGGGGGGAGGACAGATACGCAGTATTTT. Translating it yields CASSSGGRTDTQYF.

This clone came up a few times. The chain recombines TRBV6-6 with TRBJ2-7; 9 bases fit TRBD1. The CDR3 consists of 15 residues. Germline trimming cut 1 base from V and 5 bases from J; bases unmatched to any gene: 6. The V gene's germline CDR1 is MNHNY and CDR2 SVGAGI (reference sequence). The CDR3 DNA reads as TGTGCCAGCAGTTACTTAGGACAGGGGACCCACGAGCAGTACTTC. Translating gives CASSYLGQGTHEQYF.

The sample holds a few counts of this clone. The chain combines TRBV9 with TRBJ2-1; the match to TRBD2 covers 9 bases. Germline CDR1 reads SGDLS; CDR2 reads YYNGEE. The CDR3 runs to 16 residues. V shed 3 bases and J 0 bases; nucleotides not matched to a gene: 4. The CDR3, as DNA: TGTGCCAGCAGCGCAAGCGGGGGGAGCTCCTACAATGAGCAGTTCTTC. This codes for CASSASGGSSYNEQFF.

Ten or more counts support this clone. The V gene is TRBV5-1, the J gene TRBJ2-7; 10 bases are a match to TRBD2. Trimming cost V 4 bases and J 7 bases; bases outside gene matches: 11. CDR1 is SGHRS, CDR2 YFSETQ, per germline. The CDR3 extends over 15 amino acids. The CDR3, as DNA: TGCGCCAGCAGCCCCTCAGCGGGAGGGCCTGGAGAGCAGTACGTC. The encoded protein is CASSPSAGGPGEQYV.

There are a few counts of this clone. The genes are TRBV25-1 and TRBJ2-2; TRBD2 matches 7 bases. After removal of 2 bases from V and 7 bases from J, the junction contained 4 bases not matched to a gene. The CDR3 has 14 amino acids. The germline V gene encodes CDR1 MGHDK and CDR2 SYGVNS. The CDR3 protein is CASSEIAGVGELFF. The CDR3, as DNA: TGTGCCAGCAGTGAAATTGCGGGGGTCGGGGAGCTGTTTTTT.